Listed below are T cell receptor beta chains from one sample, sequenced in a study of cytomegalovirus exposure and HLA in healthy donors. TCRdb's copy holds only in-frame clones and misses some; the assay was immunoSEQ multiplex PCR. The sample shows roughly 120,000 clones, over 70% of them seen only once. Sequences were obtained from PBMCs. The receptors stem from a woman between 40 and 50 years old in good health and CMV-seropositive. The CDR3 runs from the conserved cysteine through the conserved F or W.

TRBV5-1,CASSPGGGTDTQYF
TRBV7-2,CASTRTGGANTGELFF
TRBV5-6,CASSFDRTPYNEQFF
TRBV19,CASTWTGGREKLFF
TRBV7-9,CANLKDRPSYEQYF
TRBV7-3,CASSATVGGTEAFF
TRBV25-1,CASSAGQNFYGYTF
TRBV10-3,CAIRDRDNQPQHF
TRBV7-2,CASSLGAGGRDEQYF
TRBV13,CASSLGGLAGDTGELFF
TRBV5-1,CASSSYQGRNEKLFF
TRBV29-1,CSVGPSGVSTDTQYF
TRBV5-1,CASSLAGTTYNSPLHF
TRBV7-2,CASSLYGTRVNTEAFF
TRBV30,CAWSVQGANTEAFF
TRBV5-6,CASSLGVETGAYSNQPQHF
TRBV9,CASSVGQSNTGELFF
TRBV30,CAWRQGGPGNTIYF
TRBV5-1,CASSSGQPNTGELFF
TRBV5-5,CASSWGSSGNLGNEQFF
TRBV5-1,CASSLNPSGTQETQYF
TRBV9,CASSVLSGTGELFF
TRBV11-2,CASSYSGGTGGQYF
TRBV7-9,CASSLATLSYEQYF
TRBV18,CASSDSRGLFNEQFF
TRBV30,CAWAPQENQPQHF
TRBV30,CAWAVQGARGYTF
TRBV13,CASSLQGLFSGNTIYF